These 12 T cell receptor beta chains were all obtained from the same sample, sequenced in a study of T-cell reconstitution after alpha-beta-depleted transplantation in children. Preparation of the TCRbeta library involved a method that used unique molecular identifiers. MiXCR was run by TCRdb on the PCR reads, yielding one entry per CDR3 protein. The profile shows 700,000 to 950,000 distinct CDR3 sequences, 16% of them singletons. Source: PBMCs, mostly from graft donor cells, taken 360 days after TCRalphabeta/CD19-depleted stem cell transplant. The receptor set was obtained from a male patient between 5 and 17 years old who had a stem cell transplant for acute lymphoblastic leukemia, so the T cells may come from the graft donor.

V gene TRBV5-1 combines with J gene TRBJ2-5; 9 nucleotides line up with TRBD1. The germline V gene has CDR1 SGHRS and CDR2 YFSETQ. This CDR3 contains 15 residues. Unmatched junction bases numbered 10, after V lost 4 bases and J lost 6 bases. As DNA, the CDR3 is TGCGCCAGCAGCGGAGACGCCGGGACAGGGAAGACCCAGTACTTC. Protein product: CASSGDAGTGKTQYF.

This chain uses TRBV20-1 with TRBJ2-5, with 10 nucleotides matching TRBD2. The length of the CDR3 is 15 residues. With V trimmed by 5 bases and J by 0 bases, 6 bases remained unmatched. CDR1 DFQATT and CDR2 SNEGSKA come from the germline V gene (reference sequence). CDR3 sequence: CSARPGLADQETQYF. DNA for the CDR3: TGCAGTGCTCGACCCGGACTAGCGGACCAAGAGACCCAGTACTTC.

This clonotype turned up a few times. The chain uses TRBV12-3 or TRBV12-4 and TRBJ2-1, with D hard to call. CDR3 length: 14 amino acids. The ends were cut back, 3 bases at V and 5 bases at J, with 11 bases in the middle. The CDR3 reads CASSFSSRDNEQFF. CDR3 nucleotides: TGTGCCAGCAGTTTCTCGTCCAGAGACAATGAGCAGTTCTTC.

This clonotype was counted a few times. The chain joins TRBV7-9 to TRBJ2-1; 10 nucleotides match TRBD2. J lost 4 bases, V lost 4 bases, and 16 bases had no gene match. The CDR3 is 19 amino acids. Germline V gene data show CDR1 as SEHNR and CDR2 as FQNEAQ (reference sequence). Written as DNA, the CDR3 is TGTGCCAGCAGCTGGACTAGCGGACATCTCTATCTCTTTTACAATGAGCAGTTCTTC. Amino acids: CASSWTSGHLYLFYNEQFF.

The genes are TRBV12-5 and TRBJ1-2; 10 bases are a match to TRBD1. The CDR3 loop spans 16 amino acids. The V gene's germline CDR1 is LGHNT and CDR2 FRNRAP. Losses at the gene ends were 0 bases for V and 7 bases for J; bases not matched to a gene: 8. The DNA of the CDR3 is TGTGCTAGTGGTTTGGTACTCGGACAGGGGGTGGGTGGCTACACCTTC. Its translation is CASGLVLGQGVGGYTF.

This clonotype was observed a handful of times. The rearrangement joins TRBV20-1 to TRBJ2-7; no clear D gene. There are 14 residues in the CDR3. Deletions cut 3 bases from V and 5 bases from J, with 17 bases between. CDR1 and CDR2 (germline): DFQATT, SNEGSKA (reference sequence). The CDR3 spells CSASEDPRRDEQYF. The DNA of the CDR3 is TGCAGTGCTAGTGAGGACCCCCGACGGGACGAGCAGTACTTC.

This clonotype has at least ten counts. This chain joins TRBV29-1 and TRBJ1-3; D is uncertain. CDR1 is SQVTM, CDR2 ANQGSEA, per germline. The CDR3 totals 16 residues. V was shortened by 0 bases and J by 0 bases, with 12 bases between the two germline ends. The CDR3 bases are TGCAGCGTTGAAGATATAACTGACAACTCTGGAAACACCATATATTTT. It specifies CSVEDITDNSGNTIYF. Variable domain in full (rest from reference TRBV29-1 and TRBJ1-3): SAVISQKPSRDICQRGTSLTIQCQVDSQVTMMFWYRQQPGQSLTLIATANQGSEATYESGFVIDKFPISRPNLTFSTLTVSNMSPEDSSIYLCSVEDITDNSGNTIYFGEGSWLTVV.

This clonotype was detected ten times or more. CDR3 region: CASKNFRTSGANVLTF. DNA for the CDR3: TGTGCCAGCAAAAATTTTCGGACGTCTGGGGCCAACGTCCTGACTTTC. The chain links TRBV27 to TRBJ2-6, with no clear D. This CDR3 comprises 16 residues. Germline V gene sequence: CDR1 MNHEY, CDR2 SMNVEV (reference sequence). Trimming cost V 7 bases and J 1 base, with 14 bases left between them.

The CDR3 bases are TGTGCCAGCAGCGACGGACAGGCCTACACAGATACGCAGTATTTT. Amino acids: CASSDGQAYTDTQYF. The chain has TRBV9 and TRBJ2-3; TRBD1 matches 7 bases. Germline CDR1 SGDLS, CDR2 YYNGEE. The V gene end was trimmed by 3 bases and the J gene end by 2 bases; junction bases not matched to a gene: 6. The CDR3 covers 15 residues. Supplemented by reference TRBV9 and TRBJ2-3, the full variable domain reads DSGVTQTPKHLITATGQRVTLRCSPRSGDLSVYWYQQSLDQGLQFLIQYYNGEERAKGNILERFSAQQFPDLHSELNLSSLELGDSALYFCASSDGQAYTDTQYFGPGTRLTVL.

This clonotype occurred a few times. The chain is built from TRBV2 and TRBJ2-1; D remains unclear. Trimming removed 7 bases from V and 4 bases from J, with 11 bases in between. The CDR3 totals 13 residues. CDR1 SNHLY and CDR2 FYNNEI come from the germline V gene. CDR3 sequence reads: CASIDPGYNEQFF. For the CDR3, the DNA is TGTGCCAGCATTGACCCCGGGTACAATGAGCAGTTCTTC.

This clonotype was counted many times. CDR3 nucleotide sequence: TGTGCCAGCAGCCAGTGGTCTAGCGGGATTCCTAACGACGAGCAGTACTTC. Amino acid sequence: CASSQWSSGIPNDEQYF. The chain couples TRBV4-2 to TRBJ2-7; 9 bases match TRBD2. From germline, CDR1 is LGHNA and CDR2 YNFKEQ. V gave up 3 bases and J gave up 5 bases; unmatched junction bases: 14. The CDR3 loop spans 17 amino acids.

V is TRBV7-9 and J is TRBJ2-5, with 8 bases fitting TRBD2. The CDR3 totals 16 residues. Germline V gene lookup returns CDR1 SEHNR and CDR2 FQNEAQ (reference sequence). The V segment lost 0 bases and the J segment 2 bases; nucleotides outside the gene matches: 5. CDR3 sequence (DNA): TGTGCCAGCAGCTTAGCCGGCGGGAGGACTCAAGAGACCCAGTACTTC. Amino acid sequence: CASSLAGGRTQETQYF.